This T cell receptor beta chain originates from a study of CD8+CD57+ T cells in acquired aplastic anemia listed by TCRdb under 2018. Background for the entire study: DNA extracted from sorted CD4+ and CD8+ cells had a mean of around 3 ug, with a range of roughly 0.2 to 27.4 ug. CD8+CD57+ expansion was defined as a frequency above the mean frequency observed in healthy subjects. The full study reports these points: Between patients and healthy controls, no significant difference in CD8+ Simpson's diversity was found (P=0.060). Although 25 to 30 CD8+ CDR3 sequences were shared by patients and controls, these sequences appeared highly expressed in patients and within the immunodominant clones of patients.

Looking up the germline V gene yields CDR1 SGHTA and CDR2 FQGNSA. The CDR3 covers 14 residues, taking in both the cysteine and the phenylalanine. The only DNA kept is the CDR3, 42 bases in frame from the first base. Flow cytometry had shown CD8+CD57+ cell expansion in the patients selected for sequencing. Every patient had severe acquired aplastic anemia, diagnosed using the International Study of Aplastic Anemia and Agranulocytosis and Camitta criteria. At the time blood was sampled, none of the patients had received any therapy. In the study, sorted CD4+ and CD8+ blood T cells from patients with severe aplastic anemia and from healthy subjects underwent deep sequencing of TCR repertoires. In the USA, patient enrollment took place under clinicaltrials.gov protocols 00001620, 01623167, 00001397, 00071045, 00081523 and 00961064. Ficoll-Paque density gradient centrifugation was used to isolate peripheral blood mononuclear cells. CD4+ and CD8+ T cells were sorted by FACS or magnetic beads before DNA extraction.

TCR beta VDJ combination and CDR3 sequence profiling used genomic DNA as the template. TCR repertoire sequencing was run on an Illumina HiSeq 2000. The source study handled its data this way. TRBV/TRBJ rearrangement plots, CDR3 size and DJ length profiles, and Simpson's diversity index were used to evaluate the repertoires. Whichever DNA sequence was most abundant in the deep sequencing data was defined as the immunodominant clone. CDR3 amino acid sequences were screened for sharing across subjects and compared with published repertoires and the VDJdb database. The public reads were quality trimmed at Q25 with fastp and then assembled into clones with MiXCR by TCRdb, keeping productive beta chains. A single entry per CDR3 protein holds the most common genes and DNA from its merged rows. The V and J calls were not made by the authors but by TCRdb's processing. This sample comprises about 160,000 distinct CDR3 sequences, approximately 44% of them detected only once. The ten biggest clones cover around 3.2% of the sample.

Comments on this clonotype: Its antigen remains undetermined. A much more abundant neighbour one base away suggests this may be a read error.

The receptor comes from a human donor with aplastic anemia. Recombination connected TRBV7-2 to TRBJ1-4; the D segment could be TRBD1, given 5 matching bases. Sequenced material: sorted CD4+, CD8+, or CD8+CD57+ T cells (not recorded which) from PBMCs. For the CDR3, the sequence is CASSLGDLNEELFF. The DNA sequence is TGTGCCAGCAGCTTGGGGGACTTAAATGAAGAACTGTTTTTT. Reference TRBV7-2 and TRBJ1-4 proteins supply the regions before and after the CDR3; the full variable domain is: GAGVSQSPSNKVTEKGKDVELRCDPISGHTALYWYRQSLGQGLEFLIYFQGNSAPDKSGLPSDRFSAERTGGSVSTLTIQRTQQEDSAVYLCASSLGDLNEELFFGSGTQLSVL.